This T cell receptor (beta chain) stems from a study of regulatory T cells in long-lasting Graves disease. Broader study findings: A greater number of public clonotypes (more than 2,500) was shared by persistent patients than by new patients (about 880). TRBV28 was favored in persistent disease, as were TRBJ1-2 and TRBJ2-5.

The sample's time point: newly diagnosed GD, antithyroid drugs for less than 3 months. The authors made the TCR library using RNA they extracted from PBMCs. With iRepertoire HTBI primers and Arm-PCR of CDR3 regions, TCR beta libraries were built. TCRdb reprocessed the multiplex PCR reads via MiXCR and lists one record per CDR3 protein. The repertoire holds under 500,000 distinct CDR3 sequences, with roughly 17% as singletons. The germline CDR1 and CDR2 sequences are SGHRS and YFSETQ. After removal of 5 bases from V and 4 bases from J, the junction contained 10 bases not matched to a gene. The CDR3 has 15 residues. This clonotype came up many times. Its antigen remains unknown. The same sample was also used in a study of T cells in Graves' hyperthyroidism and ophthalmopathy.

The TCR was taken from a woman aged 30 to 39 with Graves disease. The J gene is TRBJ2-7, the V gene TRBV5-1; 9 nucleotides line up with TRBD2. Sequencing used peripheral blood mononuclear cells (PBMCs), obtained at new diagnosis, from a patient treated with antithyroid drugs. The CDR3 coding sequence is TGCGCCAGCAGTTCCTTTAGCGGGAGTTCGTACGAGCAGTACTTC. As protein: CASSSFSGSSYEQYF.